This TCR beta chain was found in a study of blood T cell repertoires in COVID-19. Study information: T cells, B-cell-depleted T cells, or PBMCs provided the cDNA or gDNA that served as material.

The CDR3 length is 15 residues. Trimming cost V 9 bases and J 8 bases; bases outside gene matches: 10. The germline V gene encodes CDR1 SNHLY and CDR2 FYNNEI. The assay was immunoSEQ multiplex PCR, and TCRdb's table has in-frame clones only and misses some. The sample consists of about 78,000 clones, 65% to 85% of them appearing once. The V and J genes are TRBV2 and TRBJ1-6; 10 bases match TRBD1. Sequenced sample: peripheral blood. This TCR was recovered from a man between 60 and 75 years old with active or convalescent COVID-19. The CDR3 reads CASSITGTGDSPLHF. Here the CDR3 DNA reads TGTGCCAGTTCGATCACCGGGACAGGGGATTCACCCCTCCACTTT.